This T cell receptor beta chain stems from a study of cytomegalovirus exposure and HLA in healthy donors. Primers for the PCR totalled 60 Vbeta and 13 Jbeta. Original analysis: An analysis that came later counted 80 million or so unique TCR beta chains, 9 million to 12 million shared. The repertoire was sequenced with immunoSEQ multiplex PCR; TCRdb's copy has only in-frame clones and lacks some. The DNA gave D and trimming, while V, J and clone size come from that table. The profile shows roughly 89,000 clones, roughly 80% of them singletons. The V end lost 1 base, the J end lost 3 bases, and 8 bases lay between the germline ends. The CDR3 runs 14 residues. Germline V CDR1 and CDR2: SGHKS, YYEKEE (reference sequence). Whole-study findings and limits: Later analysis found that TCR beta chains associated with HLA were more clonally expanded than other, equally common chains. Presence/absence analyses took donor sequencing depth as roughly uniform.

The table lists this clone with a few counts. Antigen specificity is unknown. The source is a woman aged 30 to 39 in good health and CMV-seronegative. Input material: PBMCs. This sequence joins TRBV5-5 and TRBJ1-5, with D hard to call. CDR3 sequence (DNA): TGTGCCAGCAGCTTGACAGTACCCAATCAGCCCCAGCATTTT. It translates to CASSLTVPNQPQHF. Variable domain in full (rest from reference TRBV5-5 and TRBJ1-5): DAGVTQSPTHLIKTRGQQVTLRCSPISGHKSVSWYQQVLGQGPQFIFQYYEKEERGRGNFPDRFSARQFPNYSSELNVNALLLGDSALYLCASSLTVPNQPQHFGDGTRLSIL.